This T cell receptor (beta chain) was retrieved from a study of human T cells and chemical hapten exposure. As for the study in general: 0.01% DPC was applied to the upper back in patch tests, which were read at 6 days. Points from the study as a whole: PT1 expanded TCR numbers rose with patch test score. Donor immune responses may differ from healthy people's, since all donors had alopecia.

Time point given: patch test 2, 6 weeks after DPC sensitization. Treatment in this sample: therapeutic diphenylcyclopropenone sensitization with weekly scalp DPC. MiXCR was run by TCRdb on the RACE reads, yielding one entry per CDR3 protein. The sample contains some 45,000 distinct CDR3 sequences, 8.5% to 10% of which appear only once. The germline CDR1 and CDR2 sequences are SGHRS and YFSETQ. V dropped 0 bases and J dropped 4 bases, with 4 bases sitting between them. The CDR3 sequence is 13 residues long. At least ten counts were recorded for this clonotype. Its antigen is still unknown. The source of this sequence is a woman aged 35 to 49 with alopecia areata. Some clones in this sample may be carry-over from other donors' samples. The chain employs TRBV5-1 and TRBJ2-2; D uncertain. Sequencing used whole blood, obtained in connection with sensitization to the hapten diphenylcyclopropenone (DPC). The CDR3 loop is CASSLVVTGELFF. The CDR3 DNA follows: TGCGCCAGCAGCTTGGTGGTCACCGGGGAGCTGTTTTTT.